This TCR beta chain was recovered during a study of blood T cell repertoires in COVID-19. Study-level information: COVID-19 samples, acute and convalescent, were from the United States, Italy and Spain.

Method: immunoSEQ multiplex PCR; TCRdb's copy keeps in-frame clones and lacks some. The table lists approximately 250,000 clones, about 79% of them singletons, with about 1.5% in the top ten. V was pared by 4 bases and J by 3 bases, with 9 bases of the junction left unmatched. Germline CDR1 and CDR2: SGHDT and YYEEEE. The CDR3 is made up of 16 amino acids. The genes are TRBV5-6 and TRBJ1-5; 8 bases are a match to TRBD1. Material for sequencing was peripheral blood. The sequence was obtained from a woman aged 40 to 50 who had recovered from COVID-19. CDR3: CASSHRQGLPNQPQHF. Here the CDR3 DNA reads TGTGCCAGCAGCCACAGACAGGGGTTACCCAATCAGCCCCAGCATTTT.